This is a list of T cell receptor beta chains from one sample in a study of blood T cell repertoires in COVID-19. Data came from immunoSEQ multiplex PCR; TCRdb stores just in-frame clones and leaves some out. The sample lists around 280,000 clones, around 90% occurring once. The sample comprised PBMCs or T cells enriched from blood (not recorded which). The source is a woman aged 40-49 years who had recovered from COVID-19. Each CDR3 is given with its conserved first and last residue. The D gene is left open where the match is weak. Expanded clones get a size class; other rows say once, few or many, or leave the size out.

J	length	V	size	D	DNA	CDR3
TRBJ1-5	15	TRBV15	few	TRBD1	TGTGCCACCAGCAGAGTGAGGGGGCCGGATCAGCCCCAGCATTTT	CATSRVRGPDQPQHF
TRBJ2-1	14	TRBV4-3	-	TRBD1	TGCGCCAGCAGCCGGCGGACAGGGGAGTCTGAGCAGTTCTTC	CASSRRTGESEQFF
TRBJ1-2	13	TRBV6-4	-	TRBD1	TGTGCCAGCAGCCCCGACAGGGGTAGAGGCTACACCTTC	CASSPDRGRGYTF
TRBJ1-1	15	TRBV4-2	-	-	TGTGCCAGCAGCCAAGAGCCGGGGATGGGCACTGAAGCTTTCTTT	CASSQEPGMGTEAFF
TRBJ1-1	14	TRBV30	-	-	TGTGCCTGGAGTGCTCAGAGCGTGAACACTGAAGCTTTCTTT	CAWSAQSVNTEAFF
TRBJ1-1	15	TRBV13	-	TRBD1	TGTGCCAGCAGCTGGGCCCAGACAGGGAGGACTGAAGCTTTCTTT	CASSWAQTGRTEAFF
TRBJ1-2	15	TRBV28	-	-	TGTGCCAGCAGCATAAACAGGGCCCTTGCCTATGGCTACACCTTC	CASSINRALAYGYTF
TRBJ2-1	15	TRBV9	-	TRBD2	TGTGCCAGCAGCGCTTCGGGGGGGCTCAACAATGAGCAGTTCTTC	CASSASGGLNNEQFF
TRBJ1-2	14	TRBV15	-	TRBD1	TGTGCCACCAGCGCTGGCAGGGGGACCTATGGCTACACCTTC	CATSAGRGTYGYTF
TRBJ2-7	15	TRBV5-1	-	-	TGCGCCAGCAGCTTGGGACAGCGTACCCCCTACGAGCAGTACTTC	CASSLGQRTPYEQYF
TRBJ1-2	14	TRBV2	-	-	TGTGCCAGCAGTTCTGACAGGTCCGGGAAGGGCTACACCTTC	CASSSDRSGKGYTF
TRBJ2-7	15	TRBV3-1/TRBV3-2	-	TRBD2	TGTGCCAGCAGCCCGTTAGCGGGAGGGCCTTGGGAGCAGTACTTC	CASSPLAGGPWEQYF
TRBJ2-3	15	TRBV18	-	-	TGTGCCAGCTCACCATTTAGCGGGGACAGAGATACGCAGTATTTT	CASSPFSGDRDTQYF
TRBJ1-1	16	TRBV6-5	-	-	TGTGCCAGCAGTTACTCTTCAGGCTGGGTGAACACTGAAGCTTTCTTT	CASSYSSGWVNTEAFF
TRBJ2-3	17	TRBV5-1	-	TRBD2	TGCGCCAGCAGCCAGCCCAGGGAAACTAGCGGGTGGGATACGCAGTATTTT	CASSQPRETSGWDTQYF
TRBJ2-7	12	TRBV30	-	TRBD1	TGTGCCTGGAGTACAGGGGGCTACGAGCAGTACTTC	CAWSTGGYEQYF
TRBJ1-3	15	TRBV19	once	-	TGTGCCAGTAGTATAGTAGGAGCGGCTGGAAACACCATATATTTT	CASSIVGAAGNTIYF
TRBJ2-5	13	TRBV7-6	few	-	TGTGCCAGCAGCCGTGGGCGCCAAGAGACCCAGTACTTC	CASSRGRQETQYF
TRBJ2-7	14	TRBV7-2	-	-	TGTGCCAGCAGCTCGGGGGGCCCGTCCTACGAGCAGTACTTC	CASSSGGPSYEQYF
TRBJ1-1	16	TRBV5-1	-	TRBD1	TGCGCCAGCAGCTTGGCGGGCAGGGGGCAAAGAGATGAAGCTTTCTTT	CASSLAGRGQRDEAFF
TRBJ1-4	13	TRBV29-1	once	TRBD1	TGCAGCGTCCCGGGACAGGGAGGAGAAAAACTGTTTTTT	CSVPGQGGEKLFF
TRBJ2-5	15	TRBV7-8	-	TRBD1	TGTGCCAGCAGCTTAAGGGGGCCAGGTCATGAGACCCAGTACTTC	CASSLRGPGHETQYF
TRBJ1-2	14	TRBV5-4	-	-	TGTGCCAGCAGCCCATCGACAGGCCGCTATGGCTACACCTTC	CASSPSTGRYGYTF
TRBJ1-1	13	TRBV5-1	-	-	TGCGCCAGCAGCTTGGAGGTCCCCAGGCCAGCTTTCTTT	CASSLEVPRPAFF
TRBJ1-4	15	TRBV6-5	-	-	TGTGCCAGCATTAGAAGGCGGAGGGGTCGAGAAAAACTGTTTTTT	CASIRRRRGREKLFF
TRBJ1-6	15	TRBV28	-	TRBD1	TGTGCCAGCAGCATCGGGACAGGGCTGAATTCACCCCTCCACTTT	CASSIGTGLNSPLHF
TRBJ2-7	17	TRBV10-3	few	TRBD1	TGTGCCATCAGTGAGTCAAGTAAGAGGGGACAGAGTAGGGAGCAGTACTTC	CAISESSKRGQSREQYF
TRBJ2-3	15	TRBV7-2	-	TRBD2	TGTGCCAGCAGCCAAAATAGCGGGCACACAGATACGCAGTATTTT	CASSQNSGHTDTQYF
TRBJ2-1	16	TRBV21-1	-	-	TGTGCCAGCAGCAAAGAGACTAGCGGGAGGTCGAATGAGCAGTTCTTC	CASSKETSGRSNEQFF
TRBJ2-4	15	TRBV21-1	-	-	TGTGCCAGCCCTGGCAGGGGGGTAGCCAAAAACATTCAGTACTTC	CASPGRGVAKNIQYF
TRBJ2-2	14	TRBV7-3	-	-	TGTGCCAGCAGCTTAATTATAGCAAACGGGGAGCTGTTTTTT	CASSLIIANGELFF
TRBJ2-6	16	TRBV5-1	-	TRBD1	TGCGCCAGCGGACAGGGTCTCATCTCTGGGGCCAACGTCCTGACTTTC	CASGQGLISGANVLTF